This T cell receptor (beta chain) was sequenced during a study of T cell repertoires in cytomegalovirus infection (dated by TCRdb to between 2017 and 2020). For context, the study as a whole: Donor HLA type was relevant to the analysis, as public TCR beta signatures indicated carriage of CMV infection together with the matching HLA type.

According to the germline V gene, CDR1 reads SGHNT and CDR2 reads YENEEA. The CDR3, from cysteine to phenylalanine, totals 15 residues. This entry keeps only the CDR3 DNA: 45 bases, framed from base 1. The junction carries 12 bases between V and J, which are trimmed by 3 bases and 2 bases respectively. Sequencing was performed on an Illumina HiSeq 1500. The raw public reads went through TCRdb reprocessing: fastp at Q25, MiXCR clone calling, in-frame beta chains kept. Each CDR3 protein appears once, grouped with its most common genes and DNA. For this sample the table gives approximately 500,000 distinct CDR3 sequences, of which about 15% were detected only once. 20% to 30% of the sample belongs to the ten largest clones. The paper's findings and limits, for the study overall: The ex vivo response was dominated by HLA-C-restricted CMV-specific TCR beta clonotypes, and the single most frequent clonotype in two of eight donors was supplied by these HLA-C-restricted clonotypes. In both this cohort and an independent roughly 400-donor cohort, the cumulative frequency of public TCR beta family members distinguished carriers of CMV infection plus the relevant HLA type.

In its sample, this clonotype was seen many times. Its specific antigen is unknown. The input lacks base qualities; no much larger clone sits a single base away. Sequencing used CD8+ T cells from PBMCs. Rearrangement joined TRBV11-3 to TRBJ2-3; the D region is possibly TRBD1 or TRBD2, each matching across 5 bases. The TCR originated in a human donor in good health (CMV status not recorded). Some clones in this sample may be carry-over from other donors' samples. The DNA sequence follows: TGTGCCAGCAGCTTTGGGTCCGGGGCCACAGATACGCAGTATTTT. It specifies CASSFGSGATDTQYF.